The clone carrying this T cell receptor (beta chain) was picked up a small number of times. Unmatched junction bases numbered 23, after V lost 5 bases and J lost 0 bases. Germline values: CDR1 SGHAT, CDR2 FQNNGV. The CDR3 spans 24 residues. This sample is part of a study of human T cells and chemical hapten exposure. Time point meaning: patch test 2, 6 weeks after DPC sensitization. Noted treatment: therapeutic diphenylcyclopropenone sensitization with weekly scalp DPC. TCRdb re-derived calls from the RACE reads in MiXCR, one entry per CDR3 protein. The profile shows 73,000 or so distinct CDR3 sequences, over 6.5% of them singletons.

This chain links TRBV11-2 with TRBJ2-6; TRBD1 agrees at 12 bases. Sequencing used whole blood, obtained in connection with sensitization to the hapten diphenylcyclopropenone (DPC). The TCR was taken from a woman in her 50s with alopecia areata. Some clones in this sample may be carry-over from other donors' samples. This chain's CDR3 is CASSPLNHSGTGGLRLSGANVLTF. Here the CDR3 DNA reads TGTGCCAGCAGCCCATTAAACCATTCCGGGACAGGGGGCCTTCGCCTCTCTGGGGCCAACGTCCTGACTTTC.